These 25 T cell receptor beta chains originate from one sample sequenced in a study of early T cells in non-severe SARS-CoV-2 infection. MiXCR, run by TCRdb on the 5' RACE reads, gives a single entry per CDR3 protein. Of 30,000 to 35,000 distinct CDR3 sequences listed, under 7.5% are singletons. Sequencing was carried out using whole blood. The receptors shown here come from an adult who was a healthcare worker with PCR-confirmed SARS-CoV-2 infection or an uninfected control (not recorded which).

This clonotype was seen many times. The chain has TRBV5-6 and TRBJ2-5; D might be TRBD2 (5 bases). V lost 0 bases to trimming and J lost 2 bases, with 8 bases between them. The length of the CDR3 is 14 residues. The germline V gene encodes CDR1 SGHDT and CDR2 YYEEEE. The CDR3, as DNA: TGTGCCAGCAGCTTGGGACTACCACAAGAGACCCAGTACTTC. Its protein is CASSLGLPQETQYF.

Ten or more counts support this clonotype. The chain combines TRBV10-2 with TRBJ2-7; possibly TRBD2 for D (5 bases). The V end was cut by 2 bases, the J end by 7 bases, with 18 bases between. Looked up from germline, CDR1 is WSHSY and CDR2 is SAAADI. The CDR3 extends over 15 amino acids. The CDR3 loop is CASSEPGLAGWEQYF. The CDR3 region has the DNA TGCGCCAGCAGTGAGCCCGGACTCGCCGGTTGGGAGCAGTACTTC.

This clonotype occurred a few times. The chain links TRBV28 to TRBJ1-1, with D unresolved. The CDR3 covers 13 residues. Germline V CDR1 and CDR2: MDHEN, SYDVKM. V lost 5 bases, J lost 0 bases, and 7 bases lay in between. This CDR3 reads CASSLDLNTEAFF. CDR3 nucleotide sequence: TGTGCCAGCAGTCTAGACTTGAACACTGAAGCTTTCTTT.

The chain links TRBV28 to TRBJ2-2, with D uncertain. This CDR3 comprises 14 residues. Germline-derived CDR1 and CDR2 are MDHEN and SYDVKM. V was pared by 6 bases and J by 0 bases, with 8 bases between. The CDR3 protein is CASSYRTNTGELFF. The DNA of the CDR3 is TGTGCCAGCAGCTACCGGACGAACACCGGGGAGCTGTTTTTT.

This clonotype was observed many times. V usage is TRBV6-2 or TRBV6-3 and J usage is TRBJ2-3; 14 positions agree with TRBD2. CDR1 MNHEY and CDR2 SVGEGT come from the germline V gene. V trimming: 8 bases; J trimming: 6 bases; junction bases outside the gene matches: 13. The length of the CDR3 is 17 residues. The CDR3 nucleotides read TGTGCCAGCCTTTCACGGACGGGACTAGCGGGAGCGGATACGCAGTATTTT. Translating gives CASLSRTGLAGADTQYF.

The sample holds many counts of this clonotype. The chain joins TRBV29-1 to TRBJ1-1; no definite D call. The V end lost 3 bases, the J end lost 8 bases, and 10 bases lay between the germline ends. The CDR3 has 11 amino acids. The germline CDR1 and CDR2 sequences are SQVTM and ANQGSEA. The CDR3 nucleotides read TGCAGCGTTGATAGGGCTGGGGAAGCTTTCTTT. It yields the protein CSVDRAGEAFF.

This clonotype appeared many times. This rearrangement joins TRBV3-1 to TRBJ2-1, with D perhaps TRBD2 (5 bases). The V end lost 1 base, the J end lost 12 bases, and 13 bases lay between the germline ends. Germline V gives CDR1 LGHDT, CDR2 YNNKEL (reference sequence). CDR3 length equals 13 residues. The CDR3 DNA reads as TGTGCCAGCAGCCAAGTCGTCTCCGAGGGGCAGTTCTTC. Protein sequence: CASSQVVSEGQFF.

This clonotype was seen repeatedly, ten times or more. V and J are TRBV6-2 or TRBV6-3 and TRBJ2-1; no clear D. Germline CDR1 is MNHEY and CDR2 is SVGEGT. The germline V and J ends were trimmed by 7 bases and 2 bases, with 6 bases remaining between them. CDR3 length: 12 residues. The CDR3 here is CASNRAYNEQFF. The CDR3 nucleotides read TGTGCCAGCAATCGAGCCTACAATGAGCAGTTCTTC.

The table lists this clonotype with many counts. The CDR3 DNA sequence: TGTGCCAGCAGCTTGGAGTGGCTTCGGCAGGATGAAAAACTGTTTTTT. Translating it yields CASSLEWLRQDEKLFF. The chain recombines TRBV7-9 with TRBJ1-4; D is ambiguous. With 3 bases removed from V and 6 bases from J, the gap between germline ends came to 17 bases. There are 16 residues in the CDR3. From germline, CDR1 is SEHNR and CDR2 FQNEAQ (reference sequence).

The table lists this clonotype with many counts. CDR3 coding DNA: TGCAGTGCTAGAGACGCCCTAGAACTAGCGGGAGCCCCCAATGAGCAGTTCTTC. Its translation: CSARDALELAGAPNEQFF. The chain is built from TRBV20-1 and TRBJ2-1; 11 bases are shared with TRBD2. The V gene's germline CDR1 is DFQATT and CDR2 SNEGSKA (reference sequence). The CDR3 has 18 amino acids. Germline trimming cut 0 bases from V and 6 bases from J; bases unmatched to any gene: 13.

This clonotype was detected ten times or more. The chain has TRBV4-1 and TRBJ2-7; D is unresolved. V dropped 4 bases and J dropped 2 bases, with 12 bases sitting between them. The CDR3 extends over 14 amino acids. Germline CDR1 reads MGHRA; CDR2 reads YSYEKL. Here the CDR3 reads CASSPEAAAYEQYF. As DNA, the CDR3 is TGCGCCAGCAGCCCAGAGGCCGCGGCCTACGAGCAGTACTTC.

This clonotype showed up many times. The V call is TRBV30, the J call TRBJ2-6, with TRBD2 as a possible D gene (7 bases). The CDR3 is 15 amino acids. Germline V gene lookup returns CDR1 GTSNPN and CDR2 SVGIG (reference sequence). V lost 0 bases, J lost 2 bases, and 8 bases lay in between. Here the CDR3 reads CAWSVGGAGANVLTF. In nucleotides, the CDR3 is TGTGCCTGGAGTGTAGGGGGGGCTGGGGCCAACGTCCTGACTTTC. Looking up the rest from reference TRBV30 and TRBJ2-6 gives the full variable domain: SQTIHQWPATLVQPVGSPLSLECTVEGTSNPNLYWYRQAAGRGLQLLFYSVGIGQISSEVPQNLSASRPQDRQFILSSKKLLLSDSGFYLCAWSVGGAGANVLTFGAGSRLTVL.

Judged by abundance, this clonotype is medium-sized. The chain recombines TRBV27 with TRBJ2-1; TRBD2 agrees at 12 bases. Trimming took 1 base from V and 5 from J; bases not matched to a gene: 3. Germline CDR1 MNHEY, CDR2 SMNVEV (reference sequence). This CDR3 has 16 residues. The CDR3 coding sequence is TGTGCCAGCAGTTTATACCTAGCGGGAGGGAACAATGAGCAGTTCTTC. Its translation is CASSLYLAGGNNEQFF.

This chain links TRBV27 with TRBJ1-5; D unclear. CDR3 length equals 14 residues. CDR1 MNHEY and CDR2 SMNVEV come from the germline V gene (reference sequence). Trimming took off 3 bases at V and 5 bases at J, with 11 bases between the two ends. The chain's CDR3 is CASSFGGMDQPQHF. CDR3 DNA sequence: TGTGCCAGCAGTTTCGGAGGGATGGATCAGCCCCAGCATTTT.

The chain combines TRBV20-1 with TRBJ1-3, with unresolved D. The CDR3 is made up of 12 amino acids. Trimming left V 3 bases short and J 4 bases short, with 7 bases between. Germline V CDR1 and CDR2: DFQATT, SNEGSKA (reference sequence). CDR3 bases: TGCAGTGCTAGGGGTCCCGGAAACACCATATATTTT. Residues: CSARGPGNTIYF.

This clonotype appeared many times. The V and J genes are TRBV10-1 and TRBJ2-7; no definite D call. The CDR3 is made up of 14 amino acids. Germline V gives CDR1 WNHNN, CDR2 SYGVQD (reference sequence). V dropped 4 bases and J dropped 4 bases, with 14 bases sitting between them. The CDR3 sequence: CASSGPNKPYEQYF. The CDR3 DNA follows: TGCGCCAGCAGTGGACCCAATAAACCTTACGAGCAGTACTTC.

At least ten counts were recorded for this clonotype. This chain uses TRBV10-2 with TRBJ2-7; 14 bases are a match to TRBD2. The CDR3 sequence is 14 residues long. Losses at the gene ends were 6 bases for V and 5 bases for J; bases not matched to a gene: 3. In germline, CDR1 is WSHSY, CDR2 SAAADI. DNA for the CDR3: TGCGCCAGCAGCCTGACTAGCGGGAGGGACGAGCAGTACTTC. It yields the protein CASSLTSGRDEQYF.

This clonotype showed up many times. The CDR3 here is CAISDGGNPYEQYF. The CDR3 DNA is TGTGCCATCAGTGACGGAGGAAATCCCTACGAGCAGTACTTC. The V call is TRBV10-3, the J call TRBJ2-7, with D possibly being TRBD2 (5 bases). V dropped 3 bases and J dropped 2 bases, with 11 bases sitting between them. The CDR3 is made up of 14 amino acids. Germline V CDR1 and CDR2: ENHRY, SYGVKD.

This clonotype was observed many times. The rearrangement uses TRBV6-1 and TRBJ2-3; D not certain. The CDR3 runs to 16 residues. Per germline, CDR1 MNHNS and CDR2 SASEGT. With 4 bases removed from V and 4 bases from J, the gap between germline ends came to 18 bases. The CDR3 bases are TGTGCCAGCAGTGTTATAGGACGAGCGTCGGCAGATACGCAGTATTTT. Its protein is CASSVIGRASADTQYF.

Concerning this clonotype itself: The junction does not match germline at one end; this may be a read error. The chain recombines TRBV7-9 with TRBJ1-1; D gene ambiguous. This CDR3 is built from 14 residues. Germline V gene lookup returns CDR1 SEHNR and CDR2 FQNEAQ (reference sequence). The chain's CDR3 is CVSSDARRGHEAFF. For the CDR3, the DNA is TGTGTCAGCAGCGACGCGCGGAGAGGCCATGAAGCTTTCTTT.

In this sample, this clonotype turned up many times. The chain links TRBV29-1 to TRBJ1-1; TRBD1 agrees at 7 bases. The V segment lost 6 bases and the J segment 3 bases; nucleotides outside the gene matches: 4. The CDR3 is made up of 12 amino acids. From germline, CDR1 is SQVTM and CDR2 ANQGSEA. Here the CDR3 DNA reads TGCAGCGTCCAGGGGGGGCACACTGAAGCTTTCTTT. Its translation is CSVQGGHTEAFF.

This clonotype has a handful of counts. The chain joins TRBV11-2 to TRBJ2-7; D not certain. This CDR3 is built from 11 residues. Trimming removed 4 bases at V and 9 bases at J, with 10 bases between. The V gene's germline CDR1 is SGHAT and CDR2 FQNNGV. CDR3 coding DNA: TGTGCCAGCAGCTCGTTCAAAGGGCAGTACTTC. Its translation: CASSSFKGQYF.

At least ten counts were recorded for this clonotype. The genes are TRBV7-6 and TRBJ2-2; 8 nucleotides agree with TRBD1. The germline V gene encodes CDR1 SGHVS and CDR2 FNYEAQ. V trimming: 5 bases; J trimming: 7 bases; junction bases outside the gene matches: 12. This CDR3 has 16 residues. The CDR3 DNA reads TGTGCCAGCAGCGCGGGACAGGCTTTGGAAGGCGGGGAGCTGTTTTTT. This sequence encodes CASSAGQALEGGELFF.

In its sample, this clonotype was seen many times. The rearrangement joins TRBV6-5 to TRBJ2-2, with D unresolved. The V and J ends lost 6 bases and 1 base respectively, with 12 bases between them. The CDR3 is 15 amino acids. Germline V gene data show CDR1 as MNHEY and CDR2 as SVGAGI. As DNA, the CDR3 is TGTGCCAGCAGCTCCGCACGGCAGAACACCGGGGAGCTGTTTTTT. It codes for CASSSARQNTGELFF.

Ten or more counts support this clonotype. The rearrangement joins TRBV5-1 to TRBJ1-5, with 7 bases aligning to TRBD1. The J segment lost 4 bases and the V segment lost 0 bases, leaving 1 base of the junction unmatched. Per germline, CDR1 SGHRS and CDR2 YFSETQ. CDR3 length: 14 amino acids. The CDR3: CASSLDRGNQPQHF. CDR3 DNA: TGCGCCAGCAGCTTGGACAGGGGAAATCAGCCCCAGCATTTT.